What follows are 4 T cell receptor beta chains derived from one specimen sequenced in a study of naive and memory T cell subsets. Two oligonucleotides, mixed equimolar, formed the beta constant-region primer covering TRBC1 and TRBC2. Four rounds of PCR amplified the ligated cDNA using nested alpha and beta constant-region primers plus SP2. TCRdb reanalysed the UMI-ligation and nested PCR reads using MiXCR and keeps one entry per CDR3 protein. The repertoire holds over 100,000 distinct CDR3 sequences, with approximately 37% as singletons. Sequencing was carried out using central memory CD4+ T cells from blood. These TCRs come from a human donor in good health.

This clonotype was counted a few times. This sequence joins TRBV7-3 and TRBJ1-1; TRBD1 matches at 9 bases. The CDR3 spans 15 residues. Germline values: CDR1 SGHTA, CDR2 FQGTGA. V lost 4 bases and J lost 5; bases outside the gene matches: 8. CDR3 DNA: TGTGCCAGCAGCTCCCAGACAGGGGGTTTAACTGAAGCTTTCTTT. As protein: CASSSQTGGLTEAFF.

This clonotype was seen a few times. V is TRBV20-1 and J is TRBJ2-7; 10 nucleotides line up with TRBD2. Germline V gene lookup returns CDR1 DFQATT and CDR2 SNEGSKA (reference sequence). The CDR3 runs 16 residues. The junction had 16 bases not matched to a gene; V was cut back by 5 bases and J by 6 bases. The CDR3 region has the DNA TGCAGTGCTGAGAAGAGTCGGCTAGCGGGAGCTGGCGAGCAGTACTTC. This translates into CSAEKSRLAGAGEQYF.

The genes are TRBV30 and TRBJ1-5; TRBD1 is a possible D gene (5 bases). The CDR3 extends over 15 amino acids. Trimming shortened V by 0 bases and J by 1 base, and 10 bases separated the two germline ends. The germline V gene encodes CDR1 GTSNPN and CDR2 SVGIG (reference sequence). CDR3 DNA sequence: TGTGCCTGGAGTGTCGGGGGATTAAGCAATCAGCCCCAGCATTTT. It specifies CAWSVGGLSNQPQHF.

The V gene is TRBV5-1, the J gene TRBJ2-3; D unclear. The germline V gene has CDR1 SGHRS and CDR2 YFSETQ. The CDR3 covers 15 residues. Trimming shortened V by 4 bases and J by 3 bases, and 15 bases separated the two germline ends. Written as DNA, the CDR3 is TGCGCCAGCAGCCACGGACGGATTACTACAGATACGCAGTATTTT. Translating it yields CASSHGRITTDTQYF. Drawing the rest from reference TRBV5-1 and TRBJ2-3, the complete variable domain is KAGVTQTPRYLIKTRGQQVTLSCSPISGHRSVSWYQQTPGQGLQFLFEYFSETQRNKGNFPGRFSGRQFSNSRSEMNVSTLELGDSALYLCASSHGRITTDTQYFGPGTRLTVL.